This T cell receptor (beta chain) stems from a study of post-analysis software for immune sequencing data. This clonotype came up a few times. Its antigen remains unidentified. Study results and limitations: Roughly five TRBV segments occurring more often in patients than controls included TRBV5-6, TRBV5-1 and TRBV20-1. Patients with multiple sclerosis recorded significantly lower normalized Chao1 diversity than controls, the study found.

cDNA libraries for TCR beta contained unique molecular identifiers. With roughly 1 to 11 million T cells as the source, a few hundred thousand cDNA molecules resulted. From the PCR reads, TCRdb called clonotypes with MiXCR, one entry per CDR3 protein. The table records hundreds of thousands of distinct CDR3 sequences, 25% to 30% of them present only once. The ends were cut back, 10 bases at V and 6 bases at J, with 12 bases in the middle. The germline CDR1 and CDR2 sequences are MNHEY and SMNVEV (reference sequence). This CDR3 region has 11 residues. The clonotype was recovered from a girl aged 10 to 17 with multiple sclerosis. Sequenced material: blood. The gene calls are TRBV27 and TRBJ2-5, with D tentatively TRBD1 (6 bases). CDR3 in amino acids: CATLQGQTQYF. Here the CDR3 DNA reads TGTGCCACATTACAGGGACAGACCCAGTACTTC.